The present TCR beta chain was sequenced within a study of blood T cell repertoires in COVID-19. This clone was recorded once. Trimming took 6 bases from V and 3 from J, leaving 12 bases between them. CDR1 and CDR2 (germline): LGHDT, YNNKEL (reference sequence). The CDR3 sequence is 13 residues long. Methods used by the authors: Scientists estimated how many nucleated cells there were by amplifying reference gene primers. This table comes from immunoSEQ multiplex PCR, and its TCRdb copy is limited to in-frame clones, with some not included. The V and J calls and clone size are taken from that table; D and trimming were inferred from the DNA. The repertoire includes 40,000 to 50,000 clones, under 95% of them detected once, and roughly 19% sits in the top ten.

The chain employs TRBV3-1 (or the pseudogene TRBV3-2) and TRBJ2-7, with D uncertain. This receptor was identified in a man aged 65 to 85 with active COVID-19. The material sequenced was peripheral blood. As DNA, the CDR3 is TGTGCCAGCAGTAAGAAGCCGATCTACGAGCAGTACTTC. Encoded protein: CASSKKPIYEQYF.